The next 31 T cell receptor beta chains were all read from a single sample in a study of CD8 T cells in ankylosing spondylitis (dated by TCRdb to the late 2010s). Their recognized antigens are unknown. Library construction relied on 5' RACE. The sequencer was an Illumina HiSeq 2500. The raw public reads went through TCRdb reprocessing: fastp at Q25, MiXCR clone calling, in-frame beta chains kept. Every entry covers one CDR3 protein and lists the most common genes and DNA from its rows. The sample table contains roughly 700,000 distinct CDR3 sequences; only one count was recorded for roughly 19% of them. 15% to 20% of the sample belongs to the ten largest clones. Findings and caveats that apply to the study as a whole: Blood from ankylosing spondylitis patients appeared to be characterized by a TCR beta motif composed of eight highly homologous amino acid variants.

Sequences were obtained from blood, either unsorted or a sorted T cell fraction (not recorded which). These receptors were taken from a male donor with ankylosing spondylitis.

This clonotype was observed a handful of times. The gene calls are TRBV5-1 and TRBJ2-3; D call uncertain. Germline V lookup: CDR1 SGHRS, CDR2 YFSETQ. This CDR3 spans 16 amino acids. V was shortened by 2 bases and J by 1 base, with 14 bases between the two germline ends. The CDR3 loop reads CASSLNQEYRTDTQYF. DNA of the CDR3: TGCGCCAGCAGCTTAAACCAGGAGTACCGCACAGATACGCAGTATTTT.

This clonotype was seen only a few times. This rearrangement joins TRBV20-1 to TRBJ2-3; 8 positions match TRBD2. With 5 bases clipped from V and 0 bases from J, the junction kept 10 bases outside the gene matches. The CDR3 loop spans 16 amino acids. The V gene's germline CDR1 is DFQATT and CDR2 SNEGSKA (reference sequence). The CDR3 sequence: CSAPPWASGSTDTQYF. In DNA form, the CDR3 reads TGCAGTGCTCCCCCCTGGGCTAGCGGGAGCACAGATACGCAGTATTTT.

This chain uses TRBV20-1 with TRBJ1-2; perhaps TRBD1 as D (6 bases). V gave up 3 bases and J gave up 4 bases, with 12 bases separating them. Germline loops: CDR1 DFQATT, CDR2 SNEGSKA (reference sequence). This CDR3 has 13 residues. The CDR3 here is CSASLRGGYGYTF. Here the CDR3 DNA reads TGCAGTGCTAGCCTGAGGGGGGGCTATGGCTACACCTTC.

The CDR3 sequence: CASSQDRGRPNEKLFF. The CDR3 nucleotides read TGCGCCAGCAGCCAAGATCGGGGGAGGCCTAATGAAAAACTGTTTTTT. The chain carries TRBV4-1 and TRBJ1-4, with D possibly TRBD1 on 5 matching bases. Trimming took off 0 bases at V and 3 bases at J, with 11 bases between the two ends. The CDR3 has 16 amino acids. Germline V CDR1 and CDR2: MGHRA, YSYEKL.

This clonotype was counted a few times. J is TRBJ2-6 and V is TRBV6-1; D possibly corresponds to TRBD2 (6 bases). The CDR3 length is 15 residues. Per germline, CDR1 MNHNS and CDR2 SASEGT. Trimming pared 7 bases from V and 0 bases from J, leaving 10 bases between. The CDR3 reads CASTSGYSGANVLTF. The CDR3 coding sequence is TGTGCCAGCACAAGCGGGTACTCTGGGGCCAACGTCCTGACTTTC.

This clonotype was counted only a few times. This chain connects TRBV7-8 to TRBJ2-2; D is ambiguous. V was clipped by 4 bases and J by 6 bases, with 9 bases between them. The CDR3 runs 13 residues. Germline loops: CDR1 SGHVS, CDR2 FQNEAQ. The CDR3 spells CASSSLGPGELFF. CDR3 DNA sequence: TGTGCCAGCAGCTCCCTAGGGCCCGGGGAGCTGTTTTTT.

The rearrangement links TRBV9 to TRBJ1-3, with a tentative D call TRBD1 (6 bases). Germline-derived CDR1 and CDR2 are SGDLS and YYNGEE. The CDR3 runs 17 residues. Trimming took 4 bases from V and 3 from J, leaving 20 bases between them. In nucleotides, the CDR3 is TGTGCCAGCAGCCCCAGGGAAGGGGGGACTATTGGAAACACCATATATTTT. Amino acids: CASSPREGGTIGNTIYF.

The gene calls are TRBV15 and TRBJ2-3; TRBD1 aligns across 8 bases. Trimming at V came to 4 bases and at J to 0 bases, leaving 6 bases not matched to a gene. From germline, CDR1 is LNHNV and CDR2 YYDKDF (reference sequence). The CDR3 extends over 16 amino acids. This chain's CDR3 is CATSTWTGSSTDTQYF. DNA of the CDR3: TGTGCCACCAGCACCTGGACAGGGTCTAGCACAGATACGCAGTATTTT. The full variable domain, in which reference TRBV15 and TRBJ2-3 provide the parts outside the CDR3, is DAMVIQNPRYQVTQFGKPVTLSCSQTLNHNVMYWYQQKSSQAPKLLFHYYDKDFNNEADTPDNFQSRRPNTSFCFLDIRSPGLGDTAMYLCATSTWTGSSTDTQYFGPGTRLTVL.

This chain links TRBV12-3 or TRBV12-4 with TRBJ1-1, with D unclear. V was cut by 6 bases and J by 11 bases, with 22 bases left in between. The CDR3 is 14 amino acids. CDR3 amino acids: CASRHLGLEDRAFF. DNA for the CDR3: TGTGCCAGCAGACATCTGGGCCTCGAGGATCGTGCTTTCTTT.

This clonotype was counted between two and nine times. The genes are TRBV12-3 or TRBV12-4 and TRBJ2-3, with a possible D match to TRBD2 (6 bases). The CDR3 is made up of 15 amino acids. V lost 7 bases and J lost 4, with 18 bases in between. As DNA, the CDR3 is TGTGCCAGCACCCTTCACGGGGGTAGTTCAGATACGCAGTATTTT. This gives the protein CASTLHGGSSDTQYF.

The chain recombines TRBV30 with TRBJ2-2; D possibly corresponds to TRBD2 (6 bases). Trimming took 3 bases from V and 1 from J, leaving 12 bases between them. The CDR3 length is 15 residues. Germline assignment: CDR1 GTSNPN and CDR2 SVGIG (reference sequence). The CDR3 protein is CAWRGGPMNTGELFF. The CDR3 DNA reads TGTGCCTGGAGGGGGGGACCAATGAACACCGGGGAGCTGTTTTTT.

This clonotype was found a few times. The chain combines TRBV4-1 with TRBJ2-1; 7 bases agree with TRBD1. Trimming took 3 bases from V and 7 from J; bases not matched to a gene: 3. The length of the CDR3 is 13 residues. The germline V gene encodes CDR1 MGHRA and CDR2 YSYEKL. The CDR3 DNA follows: TGCGCCAGCAGCCACAACAGGGGTAATGAGCAGTTCTTC. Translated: CASSHNRGNEQFF.

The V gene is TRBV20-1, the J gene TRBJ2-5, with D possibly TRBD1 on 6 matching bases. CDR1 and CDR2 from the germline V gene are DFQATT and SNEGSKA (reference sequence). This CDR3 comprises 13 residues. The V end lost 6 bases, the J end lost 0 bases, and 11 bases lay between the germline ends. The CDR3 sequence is CSADRTDQETQYF. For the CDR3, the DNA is TGCAGTGCCGATCGGACAGACCAAGAGACCCAGTACTTC.

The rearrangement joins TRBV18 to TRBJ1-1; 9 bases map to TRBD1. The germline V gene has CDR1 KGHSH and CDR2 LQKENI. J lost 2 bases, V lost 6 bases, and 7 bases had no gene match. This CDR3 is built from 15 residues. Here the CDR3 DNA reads TGTGCCAGCTCCACAGGGGGCATAGAAAACACTGAAGCTTTCTTT. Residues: CASSTGGIENTEAFF.

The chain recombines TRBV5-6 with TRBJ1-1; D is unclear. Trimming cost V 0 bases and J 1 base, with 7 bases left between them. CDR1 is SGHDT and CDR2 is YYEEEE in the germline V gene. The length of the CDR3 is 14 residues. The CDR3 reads CASSLGWSNTEAFF. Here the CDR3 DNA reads TGTGCCAGCAGCTTGGGATGGTCGAACACTGAAGCTTTCTTT.

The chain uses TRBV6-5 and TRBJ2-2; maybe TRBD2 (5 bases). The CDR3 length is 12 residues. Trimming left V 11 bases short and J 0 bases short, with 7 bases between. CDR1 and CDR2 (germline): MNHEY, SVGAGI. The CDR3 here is CAGRSNTGELFF. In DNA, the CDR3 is TGTGCCGGGAGATCGAACACCGGGGAGCTGTTTTTT.

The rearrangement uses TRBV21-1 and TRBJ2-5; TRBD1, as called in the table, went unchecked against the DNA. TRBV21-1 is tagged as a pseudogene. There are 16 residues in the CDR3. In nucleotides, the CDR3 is TGTGCCAGCAGCATTGGCCAGGACAGGGGACAAGAGACCCAGTACTTC. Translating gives CASSIGQDRGQETQYF.

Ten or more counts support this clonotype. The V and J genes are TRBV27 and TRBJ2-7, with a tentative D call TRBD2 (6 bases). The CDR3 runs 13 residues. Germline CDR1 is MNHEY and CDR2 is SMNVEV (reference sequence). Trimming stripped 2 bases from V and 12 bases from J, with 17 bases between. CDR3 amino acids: CASSLLGLRPWYF. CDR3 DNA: TGTGCCAGCAGTTTACTTGGACTACGTCCTTGGTACTTC.

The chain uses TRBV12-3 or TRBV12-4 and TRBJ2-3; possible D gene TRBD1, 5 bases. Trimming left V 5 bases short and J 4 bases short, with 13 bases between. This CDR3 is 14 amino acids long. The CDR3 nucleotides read TGTGCCAGCAGTCCCACAGGAATCGCAGATACGCAGTATTTT. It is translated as CASSPTGIADTQYF.

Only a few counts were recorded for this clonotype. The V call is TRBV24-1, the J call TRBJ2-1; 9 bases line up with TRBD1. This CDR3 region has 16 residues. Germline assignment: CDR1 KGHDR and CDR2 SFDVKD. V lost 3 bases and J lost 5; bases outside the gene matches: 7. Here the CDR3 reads CATSDIQGAVHNEQFF. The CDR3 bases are TGTGCCACCAGTGATATACAGGGGGCTGTTCACAATGAGCAGTTCTTC.

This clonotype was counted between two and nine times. The CDR3 here is CASSLGPGVSPLHF. DNA for the CDR3: TGTGCCAGCAGTTTAGGCCCCGGGGTGTCACCCCTCCACTTT. The chain couples TRBV12-3 or TRBV12-4 to TRBJ1-6; D not certain. The CDR3 extends over 14 amino acids. The germline V and J ends were trimmed by 1 base and 10 bases, with 11 bases remaining between them.

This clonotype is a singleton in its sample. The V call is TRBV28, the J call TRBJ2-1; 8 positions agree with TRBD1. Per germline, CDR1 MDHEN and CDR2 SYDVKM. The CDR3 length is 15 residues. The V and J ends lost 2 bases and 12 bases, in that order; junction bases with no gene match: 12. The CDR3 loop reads CASSLIQGAPRGQFF. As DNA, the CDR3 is TGTGCCAGCAGTTTAATCCAGGGGGCTCCAAGGGGGCAGTTCTTC.

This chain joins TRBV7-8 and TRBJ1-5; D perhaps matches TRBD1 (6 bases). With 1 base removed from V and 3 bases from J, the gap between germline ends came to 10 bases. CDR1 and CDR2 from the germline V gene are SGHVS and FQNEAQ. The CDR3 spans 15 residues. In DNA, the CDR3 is TGTGCCAGCAGCTTAGAACAGGGAGTCAATCAGCCCCAGCATTTT. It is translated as CASSLEQGVNQPQHF.

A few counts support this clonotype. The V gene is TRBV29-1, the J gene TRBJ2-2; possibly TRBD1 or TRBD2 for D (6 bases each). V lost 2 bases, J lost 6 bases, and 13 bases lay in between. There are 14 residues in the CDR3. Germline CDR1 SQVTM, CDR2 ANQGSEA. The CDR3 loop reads CSVETGRKAGELFF. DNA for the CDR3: TGCAGCGTTGAAACAGGGAGGAAAGCCGGGGAGCTGTTTTTT.

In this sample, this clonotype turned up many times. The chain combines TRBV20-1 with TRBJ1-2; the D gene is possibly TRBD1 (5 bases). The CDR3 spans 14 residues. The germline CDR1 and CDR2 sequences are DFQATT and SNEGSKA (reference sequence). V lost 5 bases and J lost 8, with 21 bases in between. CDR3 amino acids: CSAAREAGVVGYTF. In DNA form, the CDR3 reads TGCAGTGCTGCCCGAGAAGCGGGGGTGGTCGGCTACACCTTC.

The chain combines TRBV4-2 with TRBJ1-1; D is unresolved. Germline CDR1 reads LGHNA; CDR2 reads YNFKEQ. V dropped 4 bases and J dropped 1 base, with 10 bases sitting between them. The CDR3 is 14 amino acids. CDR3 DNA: TGTGCCAGCAGCCCCACTCGACAGAACACTGAAGCTTTCTTT. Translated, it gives CASSPTRQNTEAFF.

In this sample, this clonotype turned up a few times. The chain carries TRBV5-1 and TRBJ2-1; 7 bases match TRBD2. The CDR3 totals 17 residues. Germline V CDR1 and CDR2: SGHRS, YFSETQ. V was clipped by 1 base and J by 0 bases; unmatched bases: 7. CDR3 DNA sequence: TGCGCCAGCAGCTTGATTGGAGGGAGGGGCTCCTACAATGAGCAGTTCTTC. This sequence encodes CASSLIGGRGSYNEQFF.

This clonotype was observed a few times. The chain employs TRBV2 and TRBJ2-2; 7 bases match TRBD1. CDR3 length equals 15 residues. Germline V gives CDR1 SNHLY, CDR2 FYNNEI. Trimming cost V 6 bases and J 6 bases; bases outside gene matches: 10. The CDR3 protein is CASRDRDGGAGELFF. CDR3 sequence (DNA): TGTGCCAGCAGAGACAGGGATGGCGGTGCCGGGGAGCTGTTTTTT. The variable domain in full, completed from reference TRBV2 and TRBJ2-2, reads EPEVTQTPSHQVTQMGQEVILRCVPISNHLYFYWYRQILGQKVEFLVSFYNNEISEKSEIFDDQFSVERPDGSNFTLKIRSTKLEDSAMYFCASRDRDGGAGELFFGEGSRLTVL.

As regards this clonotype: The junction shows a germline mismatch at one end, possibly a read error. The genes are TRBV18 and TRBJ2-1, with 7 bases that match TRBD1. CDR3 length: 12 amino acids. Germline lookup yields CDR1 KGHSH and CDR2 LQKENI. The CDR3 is CASSTGTAIGLF. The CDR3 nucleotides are TGTGCCAGCTCAACCGGGACAGCAATTGGCCTTTTC.

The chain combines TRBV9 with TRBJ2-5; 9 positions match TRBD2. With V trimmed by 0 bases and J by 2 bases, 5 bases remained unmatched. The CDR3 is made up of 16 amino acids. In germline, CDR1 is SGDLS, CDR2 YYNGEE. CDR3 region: CASSVVAGAPQETQYF. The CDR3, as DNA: TGTGCCAGCAGCGTAGTAGCGGGGGCGCCTCAAGAGACCCAGTACTTC.

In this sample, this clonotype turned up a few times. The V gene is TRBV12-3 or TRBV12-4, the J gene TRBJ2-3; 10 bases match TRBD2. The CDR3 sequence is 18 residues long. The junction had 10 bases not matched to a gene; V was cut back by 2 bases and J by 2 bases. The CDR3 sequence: CASSLRGLLAGNTDTQYF. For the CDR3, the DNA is TGTGCCAGCAGTTTAAGGGGATTACTAGCGGGGAACACAGATACGCAGTATTTT.